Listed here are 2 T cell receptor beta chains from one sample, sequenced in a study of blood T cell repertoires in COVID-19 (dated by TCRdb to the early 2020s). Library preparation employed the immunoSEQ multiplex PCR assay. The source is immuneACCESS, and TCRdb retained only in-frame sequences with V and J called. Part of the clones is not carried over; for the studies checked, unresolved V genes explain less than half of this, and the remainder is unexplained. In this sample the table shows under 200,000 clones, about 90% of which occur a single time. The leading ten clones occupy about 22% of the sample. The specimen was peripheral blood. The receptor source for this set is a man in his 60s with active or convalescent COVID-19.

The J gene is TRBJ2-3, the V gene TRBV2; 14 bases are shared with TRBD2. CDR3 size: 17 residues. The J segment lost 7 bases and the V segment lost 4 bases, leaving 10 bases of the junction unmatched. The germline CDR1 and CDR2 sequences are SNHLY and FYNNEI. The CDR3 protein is CASSVTSGGVGGNTQYF. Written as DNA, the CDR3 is TGTGCCAGCAGTGTGACTAGCGGGGGGGTTGGAGGAAATACGCAGTATTTT.

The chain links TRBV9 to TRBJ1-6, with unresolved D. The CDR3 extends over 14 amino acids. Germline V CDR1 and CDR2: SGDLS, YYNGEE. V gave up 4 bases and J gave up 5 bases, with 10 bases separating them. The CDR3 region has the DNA TGTGCCAGCAGCCAGTCGCCCGATAATTCACCCCTCCACTTT. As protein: CASSQSPDNSPLHF. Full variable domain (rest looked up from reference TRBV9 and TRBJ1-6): DSGVTQTPKHLITATGQRVTLRCSPRSGDLSVYWYQQSLDQGLQFLIQYYNGEERAKGNILERFSAQQFPDLHSELNLSSLELGDSALYFCASSQSPDNSPLHFGNGTRLTVT.